This T cell receptor beta chain was identified in a study of early T cells in non-severe SARS-CoV-2 infection (dated by TCRdb to the early 2020s). Notes on the research overall: Bulk RNA from unsorted whole blood was used for TCR sequencing, so alpha and beta chains could not be paired. What the authors observed across the whole study: VDJdb matching was skewed toward anti-spike CD8 responses, so virus-specific expansions were likely underestimated and private and CD4 specificities were missed.

This was a case-control study nested in a cohort of healthcare workers in London, UK, who had nasopharyngeal swab PCR tests and blood samples taken every week. Between 23 and 31 March 2020, the week of the UK lockdown, healthcare workers were enrolled and then followed up weekly for as long as 16 weeks. The trim is 2 bases for V and 5 bases for J, with a gap of 15 bases between the germline ends. CDR3 length: 14 amino acids, cysteine to phenylalanine. Solely the CDR3 DNA is kept, with 42 bases framed from the first base. The germline V gene (reference sequence) provides CDR1 DFQATT and CDR2 SNEGSKA. The method was 5' RACE. This sample was sequenced with a NextSeq 500. Unique molecular identifiers were attached to individual cDNA molecules in the TCR library protocol so that sequencing error and PCR bias could be corrected. Sequencing covered both TCR alpha and beta chains, and within each sample the abundances of alpha and beta sequences were tightly co-correlated. The authors' pipeline ran thus. Decombinator V4 was used to annotate TCR sequences for V gene, J gene and CDR3. Expanded TCRs were defined as changing significantly between any two time points under a Poisson model with p below 0.0001. TCR abundances were normalised to the total number of TCRs sequenced per sample and were expressed as counts per million. TRAV1-2 paired with TRAJ12, TRAJ20 or TRAJ33 defined MAIT TCRs, while TRAV10 paired with TRAJ18 defined iNKT TCRs. VDJdb, accessed on 1 November 2021, was searched for TCRs annotated for CMV, EBV and SARS-CoV-2, and TCRs annotated for more than one antigen were excluded. TCRdb passed the public sequencing reads through fastp at Q25 and MiXCR, retaining productive beta sequences. Under each unique CDR3 protein, matching rows form one entry showing the most common genes and DNA. The V and J calls were determined by TCRdb, not by the authors. The sample table lists some 30,000 distinct CDR3 sequences, under 6% of them with a count of one. Jointly, the top ten make up over 2.5% of the sample.

This clonotype has only a few counts. This receptor's antigen is unknown. There are no base qualities to consult, and no much larger clone falls within one base. This receptor was identified in an adult who was a healthcare worker with PCR-confirmed SARS-CoV-2 infection or an uninfected control (not recorded which). Sequenced: whole blood. The rearranged chain carries TRBV20-1 and TRBJ1-2, with a weak D call of TRBD1 (5 bases match). The CDR3 region has the sequence CSARTPWGTYGYTF. The DNA sequence follows: TGCAGTGCTAGAACCCCTTGGGGCACTTATGGCTACACCTTC.